Described below is a single T cell receptor beta chain sequence and its context. Its antigen specificity is not known. No clone much larger than this one lies a single base away; base qualities are absent. The time point label here, explained by the study, means: pretreatment peripheral blood. A total of approximately 27 patients with locally advanced or metastatic urothelial carcinoma, treated at Memorial Sloan Kettering on a trial protocol, made up the cohort. Peripheral blood mononuclear cells were collected from each patient pretreatment and during treatment, giving between 1 and 8 total time points per patient. The Qiagen DNeasy Blood extraction kit was used to purify genomic DNA from total PBMCs and tumor samples. PBMCs were collected pretreatment and during treatment and were isolated and stored as previously described. This record comes from a study of PD-L1 blockade in urothelial cancer (TCRdb year 2017). As for the study more broadly: Every patient began therapy in the mid-2010s and was given atezolizumab 1,200 mg intravenously every 3 weeks. About 90% of the roughly 29 patients were identified as males with urothelial cancer of bladder origin, and a prior smoking history was reported by 18 of 29 patients. An ECOG performance status of 0 or 1 was recorded for the patients, and 0 to 3 prior chemotherapy regimens had been received by the patients. Blood samples were analyzed 3 weeks after the start of treatment (second dose) and 6 weeks after the start of treatment. Blood samples gave a median of around 140,000 T cells and 88,000 or so unique TCRs, with a median clonality of 0.080. An exploratory multi-omic analysis was conducted of the somatic, immune and clinical correlates of response to PD-L1 blockade with atezolizumab in urothelial cancer. Pretreatment tumor samples, along with matched peripheral blood serially collected before and after atezolizumab treatment, were subjected to TCR sequencing. Durable clinical benefit meant progression-free survival longer than 6 months, and TCR features were also tested against progression-free and overall survival. In the same patients, whole exome sequencing and RNA sequencing of pretreatment tumors were performed in addition to TCR sequencing. Durable clinical benefit was achieved by nine patients but not by the remaining 20. Pretreatment blood TCR-seq was available for under 35 patients, at least one posttreatment blood collection was obtained for 25 or so patients, and tumor TCR-seq was available for 25 or so patients.

Measured from the cysteine to the phenylalanine, the CDR3 is 15 residues long. The DNA shown is the 45-base CDR3, in frame from base 1. Per the germline V gene, SGHDT is the CDR1 and YYEEEE is the CDR2. The germline ends are 15 bases apart after V is trimmed by 2 bases and J by 4 bases. To estimate absolute template abundance from read counts, synthetic TCR analog templates were spiked into each PCR. The immunoSEQ assay was used to amplify TCRbeta CDR3 regions from genomic DNA with bias-controlled V and J gene primers. Sequencing of rearranged TCRbeta segments was done at approximately 20X coverage. Per the original workflow: Clustering was used to correct sequencing errors, and CDR3s were annotated against IMGT to assign V, D and J genes. Downstream analyses used only productive TCRbeta rearrangements, leaving out any out-of-frame or stop-codon sequences. To compute clonality, Shannon entropy was normalized by the log of the number of unique productive sequences and then subtracted from one. Clones differing between time points or between blood and tumor were identified by Fisher's exact test with Benjamini-Hochberg correction at adjusted p below 0.01. The table was pulled from immuneACCESS by TCRdb, which kept in-frame rearrangements only. Such tables lose some clones; where checked, under half of the loss comes from unresolved V genes, and the rest has no known cause. V and J calls and clone size are those listed in that table; D and trimming were worked out from the DNA. For this sample there are 80,000 to 90,000 clones; over 75% appear just once. Around 15% of the sample lies in the top ten.

General study outcomes and caveats: Among patients with durable benefit, tumor-associated TCR clones showed greater expansion in peripheral blood 3 weeks after treatment started (n of about 20, p = 0.022). Small sample size (n ≈ 27) and many exploratory analyses mean the results are intended to be hypothesis-generating. Improved progression-free and overall survival was found to be associated with pretreatment peripheral blood TCR clonality below the median.

Sample: PBMCs, taken around atezolizumab (anti-PD-L1) treatment. This receptor chain uses TRBV5-6 and TRBJ1-1; tentative D gene TRBD1, with 6 bases matching. This TCR derives from a man in his fifties or sixties with urothelial cancer. The CDR3 reads as follows: CASSFPGHQPTEAFF. The sequenced DNA: TGTGCCAGCAGCTTTCCGGGACATCAGCCCACTGAAGCTTTCTTT.